Following are 32 T cell receptor beta chains from one sample sequenced in a study of T cells after somatic rescue of genetic block. This table comes from immunoSEQ multiplex PCR, and its TCRdb copy is limited to in-frame clones, with some not included. This table has over 8,000 clones, around 85% appearing once. Specimen: peripheral blood mononuclear cells (PBMCs). These receptors were collected from a boy younger than 18.

The V and J genes are TRBV6-1 and TRBJ2-2; TRBD1 is a possible D gene (5 bases). The CDR3 contains 13 residues. Trimming cost V 2 bases and J 6 bases, with 7 bases left between them. Germline assignment: CDR1 MNHNS and CDR2 SASEGT. The CDR3: CASSEWGAGELFF. The CDR3 DNA sequence: TGTGCCAGCAGTGAATGGGGCGCCGGGGAGCTGTTTTTT.

V is TRBV29-1 and J is TRBJ1-3; 9 positions match TRBD1. Germline values: CDR1 SQVTM, CDR2 ANQGSEA. This CDR3 has 15 residues. The J segment lost 3 bases and the V segment lost 0 bases, leaving 3 bases of the junction unmatched. In DNA, the CDR3 is TGCAGCGTTGAAGATCTGACAGGGGGTGGAAACACCATATATTTT. This codes for CSVEDLTGGGNTIYF.

The genes are TRBV7-2 and TRBJ1-1; the D gene is possibly TRBD1 (6 bases). V was pared by 6 bases and J by 5 bases, with 10 bases between. The CDR3 has 12 amino acids. From germline, CDR1 is SGHTA and CDR2 FQGNSA. The CDR3 DNA reads as TGTGCCAGCAGGTCAGGGGTGACTGAAGCTTTCTTT. It translates to CASRSGVTEAFF.

The V and J genes are TRBV18 and TRBJ1-1; 8 nucleotides align to TRBD1. The CDR3 totals 17 residues. V was clipped by 6 bases and J by 0 bases; unmatched bases: 12. From germline, CDR1 is KGHSH and CDR2 LQKENI. CDR3 amino acids: CASSPQDRVIVNTEAFF. CDR3 coding DNA: TGTGCCAGCTCCCCCCAGGACAGGGTCATCGTGAACACTGAAGCTTTCTTT. Supplemented by reference TRBV18 and TRBJ1-1, the full variable domain reads NAGVMQNPRHLVRRRGQEARLRCSPMKGHSHVYWYRQLPEEGLKFMVYLQKENIIDESGMPKERFSAEFPKEGPSILRIQQVVRGDSAAYFCASSPQDRVIVNTEAFFGQGTRLTVV.

The rearrangement uses TRBV29-1 and TRBJ2-2, with D perhaps TRBD2 (6 bases). The V end was cut by 2 bases, the J end by 5 bases, with 15 bases between. CDR1 SQVTM and CDR2 ANQGSEA come from the germline V gene. The CDR3 contains 15 residues. The CDR3 nucleotides are TGCAGCGTTGAACTTACCGGGAGTGGGACCGGGGAGCTGTTTTTT. It is translated as CSVELTGSGTGELFF.

The genes are TRBV5-6 and TRBJ1-5; D gene uncertain. V lost 2 bases and J 9 bases, leaving 6 bases between the germline ends. The CDR3 totals 11 residues. Germline V CDR1 and CDR2: SGHDT, YYEEEE. CDR3 DNA sequence: TGTGCCAGCAGCTTCGTTCCGCCCCAGCATTTT. Its translation: CASSFVPPQHF.

This chain joins TRBV21-1 and TRBJ2-3. TRBV21-1 is a pseudogene. This CDR3 has 12 residues. This CDR3 is CANLFSTDTQYF. The CDR3 DNA reads TGTGCCAACCTTTTTAGCACAGATACGCAGTATTTT.

Notes on this clone: One junction end disagrees with the germline gene, perhaps due to a read error. The chain uses TRBV15 and TRBJ2-3, with TRBD2 matching 7 bases. There are 15 residues in the CDR3. Germline V lookup: CDR1 LNHNV, CDR2 YYDKDF (reference sequence). The CDR3: CATGREGSSTDTQYF. CDR3 coding DNA: TGTGCCACCGGCAGGGAGGGTTCTAGCACAGATACGCAGTATTTT.

This sequence joins TRBV19 and TRBJ2-6; TRBD1 might be the D (6 bases). The CDR3 runs 11 residues. V was shortened by 6 bases and J by 13 bases, with 10 bases between the two germline ends. Germline-derived CDR1 and CDR2 are LNHDA and SQIVND (reference sequence). The CDR3 DNA is TGTGCCAGTAGGGCAGGGGAAGTCCTGACTTTC. Translating it yields CASRAGEVLTF.

The genes are TRBV18 and TRBJ2-1; weak D call: TRBD2 (5 bases). The V gene's germline CDR1 is KGHSH and CDR2 LQKENI. V was trimmed by 2 bases and J by 7 bases, leaving 9 bases between them. CDR3 length: 13 residues. DNA for the CDR3: TGTGCCAGCTCACCAATACTAGATAATGAGCAGTTCTTC. Its protein product is CASSPILDNEQFF.

In this sample, this clone turned up once. V usage is TRBV2 and J usage is TRBJ1-1, with D tentatively TRBD1 (5 bases). CDR1 SNHLY and CDR2 FYNNEI come from the germline V gene. V lost 4 bases and J lost 9, with 18 bases in between. This CDR3 region has 14 residues. CDR3 in amino acids: CASSARQRLAQAFF. In nucleotides, the CDR3 is TGTGCCAGCAGTGCTCGACAGAGATTAGCTCAAGCTTTCTTT.

The chain carries TRBV28 and TRBJ1-5; D unclear. The CDR3 sequence is 13 residues long. The germline gives CDR1 MDHEN, CDR2 SYDVKM. Trimming took 3 bases from V and 4 from J, leaving 7 bases between them. The CDR3 protein is CASSLYRNQPQHF. CDR3 nucleotide sequence: TGTGCCAGCAGTTTGTACAGAAATCAGCCCCAGCATTTT.

This clone came up a few times. V usage is TRBV4-2 and J usage is TRBJ1-2; D call uncertain. Germline CDR1 reads LGHNA; CDR2 reads YNFKEQ. CDR3 length: 14 residues. Trimming left V 1 base short and J 8 bases short, with 14 bases between. CDR3 nucleotides: TGTGCCAGCAGCCAAGGCCGGGCCAAGACCGGCTACACCTTC. It is translated as CASSQGRAKTGYTF.

This chain connects TRBV7-8 to TRBJ2-1, with D unresolved. This CDR3 contains 15 residues. Germline V gene data show CDR1 as SGHVS and CDR2 as FQNEAQ. V lost 0 bases, J lost 0 bases, and 6 bases lay in between. The CDR3 is CASSLALSSYNEQFF. Written as DNA, the CDR3 is TGTGCCAGCAGCTTAGCTCTAAGCTCCTACAATGAGCAGTTCTTC.

This chain links TRBV5-4 with TRBJ2-3; 8 nucleotides match TRBD2. Trimming took 0 bases from V and 2 from J; bases not matched to a gene: 5. Per germline, CDR1 SGHNT and CDR2 YYREEE (reference sequence). The length of the CDR3 is 16 residues. CDR3 coding DNA: TGTGCCAGCAGCTTGGCTACTAGCGGATACACAGATACGCAGTATTTT. It is translated as CASSLATSGYTDTQYF.

This clone was seen a handful of times. For the CDR3, the DNA is TGTGCCAGCAGTTTATTAGTCCGTGGACAGGCATACGAGCAGTACTTC. Translation: CASSLLVRGQAYEQYF. The V call is TRBV28, the J call TRBJ2-7; TRBD1 matches at 7 bases. CDR1 and CDR2 from the germline V gene are MDHEN and SYDVKM. The CDR3 sequence is 16 residues long. The V and J ends lost 1 base and 4 bases, in that order; junction bases with no gene match: 10.

This clone has only a few counts. The V and J genes are TRBV4-2 and TRBJ1-2, with 7 nucleotides matching TRBD1. Germline V gives CDR1 LGHNA, CDR2 YNFKEQ. The CDR3 covers 15 residues. V lost 5 bases and J lost 2; bases outside the gene matches: 8. CDR3 in DNA: TGTGCCAGCAGCTACCGACCGGGACAGAACTATGGCTACACCTTC. Protein: CASSYRPGQNYGYTF.

This chain joins TRBV9 and TRBJ1-2; D is unresolved. The CDR3 has 15 amino acids. In germline, CDR1 is SGDLS, CDR2 YYNGEE. Trimming removed 3 bases from V and 4 bases from J, with 16 bases in between. In DNA, the CDR3 is TGTGCCAGCAGCGCACAACCCCAAGCGGGCTATGGCTACACCTTC. This translates into CASSAQPQAGYGYTF.

This chain links TRBV28 with TRBJ2-7, with D unresolved. The CDR3 sequence is 13 residues long. Germline lookup yields CDR1 MDHEN and CDR2 SYDVKM. V dropped 8 bases and J dropped 3 bases, with 14 bases sitting between them. CDR3 in amino acids: CASRNDGFYEQYF. CDR3 DNA sequence: TGTGCCAGCCGAAACGACGGCTTCTACGAGCAGTACTTC.

V is TRBV11-2 and J is TRBJ2-7, with 10 bases lining up with TRBD2. This CDR3 contains 15 residues. The trim removed 4 bases at V and 3 bases at J, leaving 6 bases unmatched. Germline V gene data show CDR1 as SGHAT and CDR2 as FQNNGV. In DNA, the CDR3 is TGTGCCAGCAGCTCATTAGCGGGGGGATACTACGAGCAGTACTTC. Its protein is CASSSLAGGYYEQYF.

This clone has just one count. The genes are TRBV6-6 and TRBJ1-2, with 7 bases fitting TRBD1. V lost 8 bases, J lost 4 bases, and 13 bases stayed unmatched. CDR3 size: 15 residues. Per germline, CDR1 MNHNY and CDR2 SVGAGI (reference sequence). CDR3 in DNA: TGTGCCAGCCTGACGAGGGGGCTGTTTATCTATGGCTACACCTTC. Translation gives CASLTRGLFIYGYTF.

The chain employs TRBV6-5 and TRBJ1-5; D is perhaps TRBD1 (6 bases). Germline CDR1 MNHEY, CDR2 SVGAGI. The germline V and J ends were trimmed by 2 bases and 9 bases, with 17 bases remaining between them. The CDR3 runs to 15 residues. The CDR3 DNA follows: TGTGCCAGCAGTTACGATTTACAGGGTCAGGGGCCCCAGCATTTT. Residues: CASSYDLQGQGPQHF.

The genes are TRBV28 and TRBJ2-1; a weak D match, TRBD2 (5 bases). CDR1 is MDHEN, CDR2 SYDVKM, per germline. Trimming took 4 bases from V and 7 from J, leaving 5 bases between them. CDR3 length equals 11 residues. The CDR3 spells CASSSGNEQFF. The DNA for the CDR3 is TGTGCCAGCAGTTCGGGGAATGAGCAGTTCTTC. Supplemented by reference TRBV28 and TRBJ2-1, the full variable domain reads DVKVTQSSRYLVKRTGEKVFLECVQDMDHENMFWYRQDPGLGLRLIYFSYDVKMKEKGDIPEGYSVSREKKERFSLILESASTNQTSMYLCASSSGNEQFFGPGTRLTVL.

The J gene is TRBJ2-7, the V gene TRBV10-3, with 9 bases aligning to TRBD2. The CDR3 sequence is 15 residues long. V lost 6 bases to trimming and J lost 2 bases; unmatched junction nucleotides: 8. Germline V gene sequence: CDR1 ENHRY, CDR2 SYGVKD. CDR3 DNA: TGTGCCATCAGGGGGAGCGGGAGGAGAACCTACGAGCAGTACTTC. Translation: CAIRGSGRRTYEQYF.

This clone has more than one count but fewer than ten. V gene TRBV9 combines with J gene TRBJ1-4; D is uncertain. V lost 0 bases and J lost 5, with 8 bases in between. The germline CDR1 and CDR2 sequences are SGDLS and YYNGEE. CDR3 length: 14 residues. CDR3 sequence (DNA): TGTGCCAGCAGCGTAGGAGTAGGGAATGAAAAACTGTTTTTT. Its translation: CASSVGVGNEKLFF.

The chain employs TRBV6-1 and TRBJ2-5; D might be TRBD1 (5 bases). Per germline, CDR1 MNHNS and CDR2 SASEGT. The CDR3 sequence is 15 residues long. Deletions cut 3 bases from V and 5 bases from J, with 16 bases between. The CDR3 region is CASSEHLPPGETQYF. CDR3 sequence (DNA): TGTGCCAGCAGTGAGCATCTCCCACCAGGGGAGACCCAGTACTTC.

The chain has TRBV5-1 and TRBJ2-3, with D perhaps being TRBD1 or TRBD2 (5 bases each). V lost 0 bases and J lost 10, with 9 bases in between. This CDR3 comprises 12 residues. Germline V gives CDR1 SGHRS, CDR2 YFSETQ. CDR3 DNA sequence: TGCGCCAGCAGCTTGGGGGGGTTTCCGCAGTATTTT. This codes for CASSLGGFPQYF.

V gene TRBV2 combines with J gene TRBJ2-7; TRBD2 matches at 16 bases. This CDR3 region has 17 residues. Per germline, CDR1 SNHLY and CDR2 FYNNEI. V gave up 5 bases and J gave up 4 bases; unmatched junction bases: 8. For the CDR3, the DNA is TGTGCCAGCAGTCAGGGACTAGCGGGGGGGCTATGGTACGAGCAGTACTTC. This codes for CASSQGLAGGLWYEQYF.

The chain recombines TRBV9 with TRBJ2-3, with 11 positions matching TRBD2. The junction had 7 bases not matched to a gene; V was cut back by 3 bases and J by 4 bases. This CDR3 region has 16 residues. The germline V gene has CDR1 SGDLS and CDR2 YYNGEE. The CDR3 spells CASSALAGGPSDTQYF. In DNA, the CDR3 is TGTGCCAGCAGCGCCTTAGCGGGAGGGCCCTCAGATACGCAGTATTTT.

V gene TRBV28 combines with J gene TRBJ2-7; TRBD2 agrees at 7 bases. CDR1 and CDR2 (germline): MDHEN, SYDVKM. CDR3 length: 14 amino acids. The V segment lost 6 bases and the J segment 6 bases; nucleotides outside the gene matches: 11. The CDR3 DNA sequence: TGTGCCAGCAGCCCTACCGGCGGGAGCGGCGAGCAGTACTTC. It encodes CASSPTGGSGEQYF.

The chain joins TRBV6-1 to TRBJ2-1; perhaps D is TRBD1 or TRBD2 (6 bases each). Trimming cost V 7 bases and J 6 bases, with 22 bases left between them. CDR3 length equals 16 residues. CDR1 MNHNS and CDR2 SASEGT come from the germline V gene. CDR3 sequence (DNA): TGTGCCAGCATTGAGGGGGGAAGGGGATGGGGCAATGAGCAGTTCTTC. This encodes CASIEGGRGWGNEQFF.

This sequence joins TRBV28 and TRBJ2-5; D is undetermined. Trimming took off 2 bases at V and 4 bases at J, with 17 bases between the two ends. CDR1 MDHEN and CDR2 SYDVKM come from the germline V gene. The CDR3 sequence is 16 residues long. The CDR3 protein is CASSLRRTQWGETQYF. The DNA of the CDR3 is TGTGCCAGCAGTTTAAGAAGGACCCAATGGGGAGAGACCCAGTACTTC.